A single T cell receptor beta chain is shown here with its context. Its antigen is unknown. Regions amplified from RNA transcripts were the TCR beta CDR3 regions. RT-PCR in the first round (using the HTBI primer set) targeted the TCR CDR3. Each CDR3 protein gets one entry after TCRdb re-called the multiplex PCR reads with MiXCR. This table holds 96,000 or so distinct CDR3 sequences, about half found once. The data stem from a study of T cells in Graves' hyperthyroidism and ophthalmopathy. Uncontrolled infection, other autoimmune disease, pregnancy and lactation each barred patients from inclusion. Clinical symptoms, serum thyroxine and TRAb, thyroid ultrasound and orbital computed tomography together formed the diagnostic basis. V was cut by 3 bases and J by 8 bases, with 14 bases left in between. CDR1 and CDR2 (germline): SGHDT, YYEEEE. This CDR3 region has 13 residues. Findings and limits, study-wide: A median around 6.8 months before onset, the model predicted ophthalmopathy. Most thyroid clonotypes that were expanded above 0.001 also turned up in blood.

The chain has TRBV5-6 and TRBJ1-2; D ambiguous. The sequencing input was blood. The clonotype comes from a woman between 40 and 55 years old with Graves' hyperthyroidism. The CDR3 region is CASSSSTANGYTF. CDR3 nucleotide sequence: TGTGCCAGCAGCTCGTCGACGGCGAACGGCTACACCTTC.